Listed below are T cell receptor beta chains from one sample, sequenced in a study of blood T cell repertoires in COVID-19. Method: immunoSEQ multiplex PCR; TCRdb's copy keeps in-frame clones and lacks some. The table shows about 480,000 clones, with less than 90% occurring only once. The sample taken for sequencing was PBMCs or T cells enriched from blood (not recorded which). The receptors originated from a woman between 55 and 75 years old who had recovered from COVID-19. Both conserved end residues are part of each CDR3. Fields, in order: V gene, D gene, clone size, J gene, CDR3 DNA, CDR3 protein. D genes are given only for firm matches. The listing skips clone size in some rows; elsewhere it reads once, few, many or a size class.

TRBV2	NA	few	TRBJ1-6	TGTGCCAGCAGTGAGTCTAGGGGCGCCAATTCACCCCTCCACTTT	CASSESRGANSPLHF
TRBV2	TRBD2	NA	TRBJ2-5	TGTGCCAGCTGTCAGCGGGGGGGAGAGACCCAGTACTTC	CASCQRGGETQYF
TRBV30	NA	NA	TRBJ1-1	TGTGCCTGGAGTCGACAGGCCAACACTGAAGCTTTCTTT	CAWSRQANTEAFF
TRBV27	NA	few	TRBJ1-5	TGTGCCAGCAGTTTAGCTGTGGGGGGGAATCAGCCCCAGCATTTT	CASSLAVGGNQPQHF
TRBV6-5	NA	NA	TRBJ1-6	TGTGCCAGCAGTTACACTGGAGGTTCACCCCTCCACTTT	CASSYTGGSPLHF
TRBV2	NA	NA	TRBJ1-6	TGTGCCAGCAGCCCCCGGTCCTATAATTCACCCCTCCACTTT	CASSPRSYNSPLHF
TRBV4-1	NA	NA	TRBJ1-5	TGCGCCAGCAGCCAAGATCGGCCAGGACAGCCCCAGCATTTT	CASSQDRPGQPQHF
TRBV28	TRBD1	NA	TRBJ1-2	TGTGCCAGCAGTTTGTTCCATCCGGGACAGGGAACTACTAACTATGGCTACACCTTC	CASSLFHPGQGTTNYGYTF
TRBV4-1	NA	NA	TRBJ1-3	TGCGCCAGCTCACCCAAGAGCTCTGGAAACACCATATATTTT	CASSPKSSGNTIYF
TRBV9	NA	NA	TRBJ2-7	TGTGCCAGCAGCCCGACGGGGACTTTCTCCTACGAGCAGTACTTC	CASSPTGTFSYEQYF
TRBV5-6	NA	few	TRBJ1-3	TGTGCCAGCAGCTTGGGAGTTAGAAACACCATATATTTT	CASSLGVRNTIYF
TRBV7-2	NA	NA	TRBJ1-6	TGTGCCAGCAGCTTAGCGCCCAGGGCCTCCTATAATTCACCCCTCCACTTT	CASSLAPRASYNSPLHF
TRBV10-2	TRBD1	NA	TRBJ1-5	TGCGCCAGCCGCGGGACAGGGGGAGGCAATCAGCCCCAGCATTTT	CASRGTGGGNQPQHF
TRBV5-1	TRBD1	NA	TRBJ2-5	TGCGCCAGCAGCCCCGGGACAGTCGGGGAGACCCAGTACTTC	CASSPGTVGETQYF
TRBV3-1/TRBV3-2	NA	NA	TRBJ2-2	TGTGCCAGCAGCCAAGGGCGGGGGCCGAACACCGGGGAGCTGTTTTTT	CASSQGRGPNTGELFF
TRBV7-8	TRBD1	NA	TRBJ1-5	TGTGCCAGCAGCTTAAGATCAGGGACAGGGGATCAGCCCCAGCATTTT	CASSLRSGTGDQPQHF
TRBV29-1	TRBD2	NA	TRBJ2-1	TGCAGCGTGAAGCGGGGGAGCTCCTACAATGAGCAGTTCTTC	CSVKRGSSYNEQFF
TRBV7-2	NA	NA	TRBJ1-6	TGTGCCAGCAGCTTTCCCGGACAGTATAATTCACCCCTCCACTTT	CASSFPGQYNSPLHF
TRBV14	NA	NA	TRBJ1-2	TGTGCCAGCAGCCAAGATGGTCGGGGTTATGGCTACACCTTC	CASSQDGRGYGYTF
TRBV13	TRBD1	NA	TRBJ2-1	TGTGCCAGCAGCGCACAGGGGGCTGAGCAGTTCTTC	CASSAQGAEQFF
TRBV6-5	NA	NA	TRBJ1-6	TGTGCCAGCAGTTACTCGACCGGGATCGGCTCACCCCTCCACTTT	CASSYSTGIGSPLHF
TRBV24-1	TRBD1	NA	TRBJ2-5	TGTGCCACCAGTGATTTCCCTTCTCGGGACAGGGGGAGGGAGACCCAGTACTTC	CATSDFPSRDRGRETQYF
TRBV5-4	NA	NA	TRBJ1-3	TGTGCCAGCAGCTCAGGGGAACCTGGAAACACCATATATTTT	CASSSGEPGNTIYF
TRBV25-1	NA	NA	TRBJ1-1	TGTGCCAAACGAGGTGGGAGCAGGAACACTGAAGCTTTCTTT	CAKRGGSRNTEAFF
TRBV27	NA	NA	TRBJ1-5	TGTGCCAGCAGTTTATGGCAGGGAAATCAGCCCCAGCATTTT	CASSLWQGNQPQHF
TRBV2	TRBD1	NA	TRBJ2-5	TGTGCCAGCAGGGGACCGTGGGACAGAGGACAAGAGACCCAGTACTTC	CASRGPWDRGQETQYF
TRBV21-1	NA	NA	TRBJ1-1	TGTGCCCGCCGGACAGGGGGGGGGAACACTGAAGCTTTCTTT	CARRTGGGNTEAFF
TRBV19	TRBD1	NA	TRBJ2-7	TGTGCCAGTAGTCGACGTCCGGGACAGGAACACTCCTACGAGCAGTACTTC	CASSRRPGQEHSYEQYF
TRBV2	TRBD1	many	TRBJ1-1	TGTGCCAGCAGGGCTACAGGGGGCGGGAACACTGAAGCTTTCTTT	CASRATGGGNTEAFF
TRBV29-1	NA	NA	TRBJ1-1	TGCAGCGCTGCGACAGGGAACACTGAAGCTTTCTTT	CSAATGNTEAFF
TRBV4-1	TRBD1	NA	TRBJ2-7	TGCGCCAGCAGCCAATACGAGACAGGGATTTCCTACGAGCAGTACTTC	CASSQYETGISYEQYF
TRBV6-1	NA	NA	TRBJ2-5	TGTGCCAGCAGTGAAAGGGCGGGGGCAGAGACCCAGTACTTC	CASSERAGAETQYF
TRBV11-3	TRBD1	NA	TRBJ2-1	TGTGCCAGCAGCGGACAGGGGTTGGGGCAGTTCTTC	CASSGQGLGQFF
TRBV24-1	NA	NA	TRBJ2-5	TGTGCCACCAGTGACCACGACACCCTGAGAGAGACCCAGTACTTC	CATSDHDTLRETQYF
TRBV2	NA	NA	TRBJ2-5	TGTGCCAGCAGACCAGGGTGGGAGACCCAGTACTTC	CASRPGWETQYF
TRBV5-1	NA	NA	TRBJ1-2	TGCGCCAGCAGCTCCGAAGGGGAGGGAGGCTACACCTTC	CASSSEGEGGYTF
TRBV18	NA	NA	TRBJ1-2	TGTGCCAGCTCACGAGACAGGAGCGACTATGGCTACACCTTC	CASSRDRSDYGYTF
TRBV7-9	NA	NA	TRBJ2-7	TGTGCCAGCAGCTTCTCCGGGGAGGGGGTCTGGTACGAGCAGTACTTC	CASSFSGEGVWYEQYF
TRBV21-1	NA	NA	TRBJ2-2	TGTGCCAGCAGCAAACGGGGGACAGGGGACGCGAACACCGGGGAGCTGTTTTTT	CASSKRGTGDANTGELFF
TRBV18	NA	NA	TRBJ2-6	TGTGCCAGCTCATCTGGGGCCTGGCCAGGGGCCAACGTCCTGACTTTC	CASSSGAWPGANVLTF
TRBV5-1	NA	NA	TRBJ1-3	TGCGCCAGCAGCTTGTTTCCAGGGATCTCTGGAAACACCATATATTTT	CASSLFPGISGNTIYF
TRBV18	TRBD1	NA	TRBJ2-7	TGTGCCAGCTCACCAAAACAGGGGTACGAGCAGTACTTC	CASSPKQGYEQYF
TRBV4-2	TRBD2	NA	TRBJ2-2	TGTGCCAGCAGCCAAGGTCTAGCGGGGACGGGCGGGGAGCTGTTTTTT	CASSQGLAGTGGELFF
TRBV5-1	TRBD1	NA	TRBJ1-6	TGCGCCAGCAGCACAGGGACAGGGCAATCACCCCTCCACTTT	CASSTGTGQSPLHF
TRBV7-8	TRBD2	NA	TRBJ2-1	TGTGCCAGCAGCTCTACGGGACTAGCAAATGAGCAGTTCTTC	CASSSTGLANEQFF
TRBV5-6	TRBD2	NA	TRBJ2-3	TGTGCCAGCAGCTTGGCTCTTCTAGCGGGGGGTGGCGATACGCAGTATTTT	CASSLALLAGGGDTQYF
TRBV18	NA	NA	TRBJ2-1	TGTGCCAGCTCACCGGCCCAAATAAATGAGCAGTTCTTC	CASSPAQINEQFF
TRBV7-2	TRBD1	NA	TRBJ1-1	TGTGCCAGCAGTCCCGGGACAGGGAGACCGATTGAAGCTTTCTTT	CASSPGTGRPIEAFF
TRBV27	NA	NA	TRBJ1-1	TGTGCCAGCATTATCGACAAACAGGGTTACACTGAAGCTTTCTTT	CASIIDKQGYTEAFF
TRBV5-4	TRBD1	NA	TRBJ2-5	TGTGCCAGCAGCTCTGGACAGGGGCAAGAGACCCAGTACTTC	CASSSGQGQETQYF
TRBV25-1	TRBD1	once	TRBJ1-2	TGTGCCAGCAGCGGACAGGGGGGTGGCTACACCTTC	CASSGQGGGYTF
TRBV15	TRBD1	NA	TRBJ1-2	TGTGCCACCAGCAGAGATGGGGACAGGGACTATGGCTACACCTTC	CATSRDGDRDYGYTF
TRBV5-5	NA	NA	TRBJ1-3	TGTGCCAGCATCCTCGGGGTCTCTGGAAACACCATATATTTT	CASILGVSGNTIYF
TRBV19	TRBD1	NA	TRBJ1-5	TGTGCCAGTAGGGGACAGATCAGCAATCAGCCCCAGCATTTT	CASRGQISNQPQHF
TRBV19	TRBD1	few	TRBJ1-1	TGTGCCAGTCACAGGGGGCCCACTGAAGCTTTCTTT	CASHRGPTEAFF
TRBV9	TRBD2	NA	TRBJ2-3	TGTGCCAGCAGCGTAGAGGGCGGGGGGCCCCGCACAGATACGCAGTATTTT	CASSVEGGGPRTDTQYF
TRBV5-1	NA	NA	TRBJ1-3	TGCGCCAGCAGCTTGGTAGGGGCCGATGGAAACACCATATATTTT	CASSLVGADGNTIYF
TRBV5-1	NA	NA	TRBJ1-6	TGCGCCAGCAGCTTGGCCCCCCCAGATATAAATAATTCACCCCTCCACTTT	CASSLAPPDINNSPLHF
TRBV19	TRBD1	NA	TRBJ1-2	TGTGCCAGTAGTCCCCTTCCGGGACAGGGTTATGGCTACACCTTC	CASSPLPGQGYGYTF